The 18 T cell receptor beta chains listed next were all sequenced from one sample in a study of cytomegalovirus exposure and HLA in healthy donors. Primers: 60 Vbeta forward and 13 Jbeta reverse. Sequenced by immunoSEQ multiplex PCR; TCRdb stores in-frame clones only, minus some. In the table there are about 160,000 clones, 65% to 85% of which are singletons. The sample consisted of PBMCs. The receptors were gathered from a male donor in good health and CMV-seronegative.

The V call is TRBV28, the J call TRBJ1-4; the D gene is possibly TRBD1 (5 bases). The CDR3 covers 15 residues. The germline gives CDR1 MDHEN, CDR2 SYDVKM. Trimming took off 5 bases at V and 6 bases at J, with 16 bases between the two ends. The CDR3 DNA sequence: TGTGCCAGCAGTCCTACAGGTTTTTTAGATGAAAAACTGTTTTTT. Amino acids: CASSPTGFLDEKLFF.

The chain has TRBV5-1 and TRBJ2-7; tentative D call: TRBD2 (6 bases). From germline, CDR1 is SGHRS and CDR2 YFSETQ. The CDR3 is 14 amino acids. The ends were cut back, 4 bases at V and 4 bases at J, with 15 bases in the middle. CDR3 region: CASSGTGDLYEQYF. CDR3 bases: TGCGCCAGCAGCGGAACGGGAGATCTTTACGAGCAGTACTTC.

In nucleotides, the CDR3 is TGTGCCAGCAGCGTAGGTCTGGGGCGGACATTACAAGAGACCCAGTACTTC. This codes for CASSVGLGRTLQETQYF. The chain is built from TRBV9 and TRBJ2-5; weak D call: TRBD1 (5 bases). V dropped 0 bases and J dropped 2 bases, with 17 bases sitting between them. The germline gives CDR1 SGDLS, CDR2 YYNGEE. The CDR3 is 17 amino acids.

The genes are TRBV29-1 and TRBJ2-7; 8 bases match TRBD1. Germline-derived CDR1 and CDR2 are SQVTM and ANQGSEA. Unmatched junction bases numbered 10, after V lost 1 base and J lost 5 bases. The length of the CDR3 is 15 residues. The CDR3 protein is CSVEVGDRGLDEQYF. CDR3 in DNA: TGCAGCGTTGAAGTGGGCGACAGGGGTCTAGACGAGCAGTACTTC.

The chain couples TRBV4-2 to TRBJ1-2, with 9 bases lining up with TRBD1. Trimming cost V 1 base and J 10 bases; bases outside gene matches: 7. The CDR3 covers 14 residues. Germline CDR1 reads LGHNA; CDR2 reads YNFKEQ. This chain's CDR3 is CASSQVPGQGYYTF. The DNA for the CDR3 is TGTGCCAGCAGCCAAGTGCCGGGACAGGGTTACTACACCTTC.

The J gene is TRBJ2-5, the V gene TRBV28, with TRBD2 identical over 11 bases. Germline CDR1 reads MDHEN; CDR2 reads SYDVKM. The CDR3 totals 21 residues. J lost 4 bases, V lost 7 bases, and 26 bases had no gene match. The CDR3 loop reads CASTPPAVTSGTWGEIETQYF. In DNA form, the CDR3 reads TGTGCCAGCACTCCCCCAGCAGTGACTAGCGGGACGTGGGGTGAAATAGAGACCCAGTACTTC.

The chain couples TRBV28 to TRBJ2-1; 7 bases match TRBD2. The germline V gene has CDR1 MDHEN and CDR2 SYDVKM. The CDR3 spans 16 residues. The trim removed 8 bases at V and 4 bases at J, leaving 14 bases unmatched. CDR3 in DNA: TGTGCCAGCGATGGTGGGCTAGCGGTTAGTTACAATGAGCAGTTCTTC. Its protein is CASDGGLAVSYNEQFF.

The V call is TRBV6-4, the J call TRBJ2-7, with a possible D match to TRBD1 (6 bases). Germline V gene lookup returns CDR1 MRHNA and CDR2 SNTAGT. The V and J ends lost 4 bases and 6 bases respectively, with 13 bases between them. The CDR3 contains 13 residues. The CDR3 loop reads CASSVEQGSEQYF. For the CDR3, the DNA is TGTGCCAGCAGTGTGGAACAGGGCAGCGAGCAGTACTTC.

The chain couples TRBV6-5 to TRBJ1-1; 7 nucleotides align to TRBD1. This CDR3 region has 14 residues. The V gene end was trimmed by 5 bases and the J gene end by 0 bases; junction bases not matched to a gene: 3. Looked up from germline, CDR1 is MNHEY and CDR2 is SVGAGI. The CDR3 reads CASSKGQMNTEAFF. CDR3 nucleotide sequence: TGTGCCAGCAGTAAGGGACAGATGAACACTGAAGCTTTCTTT.

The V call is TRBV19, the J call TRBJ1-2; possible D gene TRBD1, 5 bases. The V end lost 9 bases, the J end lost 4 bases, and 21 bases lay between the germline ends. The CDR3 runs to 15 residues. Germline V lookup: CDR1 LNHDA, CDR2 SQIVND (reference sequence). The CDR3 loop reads CASNANQGKGYGYTF. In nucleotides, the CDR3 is TGTGCCAGCAACGCCAATCAGGGTAAAGGCTATGGCTACACCTTC.

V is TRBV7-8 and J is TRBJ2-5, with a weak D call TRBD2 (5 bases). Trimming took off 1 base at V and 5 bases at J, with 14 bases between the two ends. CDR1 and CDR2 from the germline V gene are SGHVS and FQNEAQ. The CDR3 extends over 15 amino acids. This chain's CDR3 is CASSLGSSRGETQYF. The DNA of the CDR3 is TGTGCCAGCAGCTTAGGCTCTTCAAGAGGGGAGACCCAGTACTTC.

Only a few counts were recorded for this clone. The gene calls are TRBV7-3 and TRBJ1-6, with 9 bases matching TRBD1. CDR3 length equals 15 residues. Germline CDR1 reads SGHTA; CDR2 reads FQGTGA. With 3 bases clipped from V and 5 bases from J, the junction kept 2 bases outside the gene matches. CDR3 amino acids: CASSFGDRDNSPLHF. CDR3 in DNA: TGTGCCAGCAGCTTCGGGGACAGGGATAATTCACCCCTCCACTTT.

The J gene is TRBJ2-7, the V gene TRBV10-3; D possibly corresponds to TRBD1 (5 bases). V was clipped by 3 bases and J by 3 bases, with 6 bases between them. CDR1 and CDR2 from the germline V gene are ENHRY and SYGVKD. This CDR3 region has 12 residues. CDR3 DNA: TGTGCCATCAGTGACAGGGACTACGAGCAGTACTTC. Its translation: CAISDRDYEQYF.

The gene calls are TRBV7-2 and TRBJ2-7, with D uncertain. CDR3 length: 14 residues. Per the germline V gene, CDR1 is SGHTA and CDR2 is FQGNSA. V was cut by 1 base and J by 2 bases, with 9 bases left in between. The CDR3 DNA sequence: TGTGCCAGCAGCTTAGTGGGCTCCGCCTACGAGCAGTACTTC. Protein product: CASSLVGSAYEQYF.

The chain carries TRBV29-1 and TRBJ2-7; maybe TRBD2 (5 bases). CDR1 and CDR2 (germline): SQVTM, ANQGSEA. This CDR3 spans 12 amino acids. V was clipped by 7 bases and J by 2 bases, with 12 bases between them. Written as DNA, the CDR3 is TGCAGCGCGCGGGCTAAAACCTACGAGCAGTACTTC. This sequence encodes CSARAKTYEQYF.

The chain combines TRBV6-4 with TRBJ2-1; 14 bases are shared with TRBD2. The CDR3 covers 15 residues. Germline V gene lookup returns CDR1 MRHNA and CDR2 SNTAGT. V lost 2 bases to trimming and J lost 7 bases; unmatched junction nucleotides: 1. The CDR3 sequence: CASSDRTSGGNEQFF. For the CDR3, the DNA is TGTGCCAGCAGTGACCGGACTAGCGGGGGGAATGAGCAGTTCTTC.

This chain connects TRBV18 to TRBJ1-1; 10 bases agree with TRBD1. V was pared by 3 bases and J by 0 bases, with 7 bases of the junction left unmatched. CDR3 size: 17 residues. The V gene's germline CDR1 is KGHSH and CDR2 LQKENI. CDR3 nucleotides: TGTGCCAGCTCACCCTTTGGACAGGGGGGGATGAACACTGAAGCTTTCTTT. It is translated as CASSPFGQGGMNTEAFF.

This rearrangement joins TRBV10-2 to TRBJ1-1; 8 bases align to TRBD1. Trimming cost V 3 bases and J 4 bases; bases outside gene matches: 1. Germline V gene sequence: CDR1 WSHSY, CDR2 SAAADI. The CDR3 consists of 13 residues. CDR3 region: CASSDRGPTEAFF. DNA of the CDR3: TGCGCCAGCAGTGACAGGGGGCCCACTGAAGCTTTCTTT.